Listed below are T cell receptor beta chains from one sample, sequenced in a study of cytomegalovirus exposure and HLA in healthy donors. Clones were sequenced by immunoSEQ multiplex PCR, and TCRdb holds only the in-frame ones, with some missing. The repertoire includes about 130,000 clones, approximately 91% of them detected once, and 2% sits in the top ten. The sample consisted of PBMCs. The source of these receptors is a woman between 18 and 30 years old in good health and CMV-seronegative. Each CDR3 is given with its conserved first and last residue. D genes are given only for firm matches. Not every row has a clone size; where given, it reads once, few, many or a size class.

. | TRBJ1-2 | TRBD1 | TRBV6-5 | CASSLGQGTGYTF | TGTGCCAGCAGTCTGGGACAGGGCACTGGCTACACCTTC
. | TRBJ1-2 | . | TRBV28 | CASSLQGHGYTF | TGTGCCAGCAGTTTACAGGGGCATGGCTACACCTTC
. | TRBJ2-3 | . | TRBV30 | CAWSPKPVTQYF | TGTGCCTGGAGCCCCAAGCCTGTTACGCAGTATTTT
. | TRBJ1-4 | TRBD1 | TRBV9 | CASSPHRGQGNEKLFF | TGTGCCAGCAGCCCTCACAGGGGGCAGGGTAATGAAAAACTGTTTTTT
. | TRBJ2-3 | TRBD2 | TRBV5-8 | CASSPRVLAGGTDTQYF | TGTGCCAGCAGCCCCCGGGTCCTAGCGGGAGGGACAGATACGCAGTATTTT
. | TRBJ2-7 | . | TRBV7-9 | CASSPPRQLTYEQYF | TGTGCCAGCAGCCCCCCTAGGCAGCTCACCTACGAGCAGTACTTC
. | TRBJ2-1 | TRBD2 | TRBV4-1 | CASSTVAGGPREQFF | TGCGCCAGCAGTACCGTGGCGGGAGGGCCGCGGGAGCAGTTCTTC
once | TRBJ2-7 | . | TRBV2 | CASSRVGGYEQYF | TGTGCCAGCAGCAGGGTGGGGGGCTACGAGCAGTACTTC
few | TRBJ1-1 | . | TRBV7-3 | CASSQQVSTEAFF | TGTGCCAGCAGCCAACAGGTCTCCACTGAAGCTTTCTTT
. | TRBJ1-1 | . | TRBV30 | CAWKVNIEAFF | TGTGCCTGGAAAGTCAACATTGAAGCTTTCTTT
. | TRBJ1-4 | . | TRBV4-1 | CASSRGTARREKLFF | TGCGCCAGCAGCCGCGGGACGGCCCGGCGTGAAAAACTGTTTTTT
few | TRBJ1-3 | . | TRBV6-6 | CASSYATEGNTIYF | TGTGCCAGCAGTTACGCAACGGAGGGAAACACCATATATTTT
. | TRBJ2-7 | . | TRBV4-1 | CASSQVILRREQYF | TGCGCCAGCAGCCAAGTCATTCTCCGGAGGGAGCAGTACTTC
once | TRBJ2-7 | . | TRBV5-5 | CASSFIEGPFYEQYF | TGTGCCAGCAGCTTCATCGAGGGCCCCTTCTACGAGCAGTACTTC
. | TRBJ1-5 | TRBD1 | TRBV18 | CASSDRVGAQPQHF | TGTGCCAGCTCAGACAGGGTAGGCGCTCAGCCCCAGCATTTT
. | TRBJ2-2 | TRBD1 | TRBV5-1 | CASSLRQGTTGELFF | TGCGCCAGCAGCTTAAGACAGGGGACCACCGGGGAGCTGTTTTTT
. | TRBJ2-7 | . | TRBV5-1 | CASSLSGSEQYF | TGCGCCAGCAGCTTGTCGGGGAGCGAGCAGTACTTC